The 14 T cell receptor beta chains below were found in one sample sequenced in a study of blood T cells in healthy people across ages (dated by TCRdb to between 2014 and 2016). To prepare the library, 5' RACE was applied. These reads were obtained on an Illumina HiSeq 2500. A second PCR of 7 to 11 cycles was performed with a sample-barcoded 5' primer and a J-beta primer mix. The public reads were reprocessed in TCRdb via fastp at Q25 and MiXCR, keeping in-frame beta chains. For every CDR3 protein sequence, its rows merge into one entry that carries the most common genes and DNA. The sample includes roughly 1.7 million distinct CDR3 sequences, with roughly 32% observed a single time. About 10% of the sample goes to the ten largest clones. Sample: blood. These receptor sequences come from a woman aged 30 to 39 in good health.

Note on this clonotype: A much more abundant neighbour one base away suggests this may be a read error. V usage is TRBV5-1 and J usage is TRBJ2-5; TRBD2 aligns across 9 bases. Germline V gene data show CDR1 as SGHRS and CDR2 as YFSETQ. The CDR3 spans 14 residues. The CDR3: CTSSLRTSEETQYF. CDR3 coding DNA: TGCACCAGCAGCCTACGGACTAGCGAAGAGACCCAGTACTTC.

The gene calls are TRBV27 and TRBJ1-2, with 7 bases aligning to TRBD1. The CDR3 is made up of 17 amino acids. In germline, CDR1 is MNHEY, CDR2 SMNVEV (reference sequence). The junction had 9 bases not matched to a gene; V was cut back by 0 bases and J by 2 bases. This chain's CDR3 is CASSLSAYRGRNYGYTF. The CDR3 coding sequence is TGTGCCAGCAGTTTATCCGCCTACAGGGGCAGAAACTATGGCTACACCTTC.

Worth noting for this clonotype: Its ends do not fully match the called genes, so a read error is possible. The CDR3 region is CAGRGFYRGYNEQFF. CDR3 coding DNA: TGTGCCGGCAGAGGATTTTATCGGGGGTACAATGAGCAGTTCTTC. This chain uses TRBV6-5 with TRBJ2-1; possibly TRBD2 for D (6 bases). CDR1 is MNHEY, CDR2 SVGAGI, per germline. This CDR3 comprises 15 residues.

This clonotype has a handful of counts. The chain uses TRBV6-5 and TRBJ1-1; 9 bases line up with TRBD1. Germline CDR1 is MNHEY and CDR2 is SVGAGI. The CDR3 contains 13 residues. V was clipped by 2 bases and J by 8 bases; unmatched bases: 3. CDR3 loop: CASSYQGQGEAFF. The CDR3 DNA is TGTGCCAGCAGTTACCAGGGACAGGGAGAAGCTTTCTTT.

This chain joins TRBV20-1 and TRBJ2-3; 7 bases align to TRBD1. The trim removed 4 bases at V and 5 bases at J, leaving 15 bases unmatched. This CDR3 comprises 16 residues. Looked up from germline, CDR1 is DFQATT and CDR2 is SNEGSKA (reference sequence). Here the CDR3 DNA reads TGCAGTGCTACCCCTTTTCGGACAGGATTAAGAGATACGCAGTATTTT. Protein: CSATPFRTGLRDTQYF.

This chain joins TRBV15 and TRBJ1-1; D is unclear. Germline-derived CDR1 and CDR2 are LNHNV and YYDKDF (reference sequence). The CDR3 totals 14 residues. Trimming removed 0 bases from V and 2 bases from J, with 7 bases in between. This CDR3 reads CATSRDQKNTEAFF. For the CDR3, the DNA is TGTGCCACCAGCAGAGATCAGAAAAACACTGAAGCTTTCTTT. Filled out from reference TRBV15 and TRBJ1-1, the complete variable domain reads DAMVIQNPRYQVTQFGKPVTLSCSQTLNHNVMYWYQQKSSQAPKLLFHYYDKDFNNEADTPDNFQSRRPNTSFCFLDIRSPGLGDTAMYLCATSRDQKNTEAFFGQGTRLTVV.

The chain has TRBV5-1 and TRBJ1-1; tentative D call: TRBD1 (6 bases). This CDR3 is built from 16 residues. Germline-derived CDR1 and CDR2 are SGHRS and YFSETQ. V was clipped by 4 bases and J by 1 base, with 17 bases between them. The CDR3 loop reads CASSRSVGQTNTEAFF. The CDR3 DNA sequence: TGCGCCAGCAGCCGATCTGTTGGACAGACGAACACTGAAGCTTTCTTT.

The chain has TRBV6-2 or TRBV6-3 and TRBJ1-2; D may be TRBD1 (6 bases). Germline V CDR1 and CDR2: MNHEY, SVGEGT. The V gene lost 5 bases and the J gene lost 7 bases, with 14 bases spanning the gap. This CDR3 is built from 13 residues. The CDR3: CASSPRLQGGYTF. CDR3 nucleotides: TGTGCCAGCAGTCCCCGGCTACAGGGTGGCTACACCTTC.

This chain uses TRBV11-2 with TRBJ2-1; 9 nucleotides agree with TRBD2. The CDR3 spans 15 residues. The ends lost 5 bases at V and 6 bases at J; junction bases unmatched: 8. Germline V gene data show CDR1 as SGHAT and CDR2 as FQNNGV. CDR3 bases: TGTGCCAGCAGCCTCCTTAGCGGGAGCGTCAATGAGCAGTTCTTC. Translating it yields CASSLLSGSVNEQFF.

This clonotype turned up a few times. The chain couples TRBV7-8 to TRBJ2-5; TRBD1 is a possible D gene (5 bases). V was shortened by 0 bases and J by 13 bases, with 18 bases between the two germline ends. Germline V gene lookup returns CDR1 SGHVS and CDR2 FQNEAQ. The CDR3 has 14 residues. CDR3 DNA sequence: TGTGCCAGCAGCTTAGCGCCTCGGACACAGGCCTGGTACTTC. This encodes CASSLAPRTQAWYF.

The CDR3 coding sequence is TGTGCCAGCAGCTTAAATGCGGGAGGGGAGACCCAGTACTTC. Protein: CASSLNAGGETQYF. The chain combines TRBV11-2 with TRBJ2-5; 9 nucleotides agree with TRBD2. This CDR3 has 14 residues. Unmatched junction bases numbered 3, after V lost 2 bases and J lost 5 bases. Looked up from germline, CDR1 is SGHAT and CDR2 is FQNNGV.

With respect to this clonotype: At one end the junction does not follow the germline gene, possibly because of a read error. This chain joins TRBV7-9 and TRBJ2-1; a weak D match, TRBD2 (6 bases). The CDR3 extends over 15 amino acids. Germline V gene data show CDR1 as SEHNR and CDR2 as FQNEAQ (reference sequence). CDR3: CVSSPLATFYNEQFF. CDR3 nucleotides: TGTGTCAGCAGCCCCCTAGCGACTTTCTACAATGAGCAGTTCTTC.

This rearrangement joins TRBV4-2 to TRBJ1-2, with unresolved D. Trimming took 0 bases from V and 5 from J, leaving 16 bases between them. This CDR3 is 16 amino acids long. Germline V gene lookup returns CDR1 LGHNA and CDR2 YNFKEQ. The CDR3, as DNA: TGTGCCAGCAGCCAAGATCCGGCACAGAGGCTATATGGCTACACCTTC. As protein: CASSQDPAQRLYGYTF.

This clonotype was observed a handful of times. The V call is TRBV27, the J call TRBJ2-5, with D unresolved. The CDR3 extends over 13 amino acids. Germline V gene sequence: CDR1 MNHEY, CDR2 SMNVEV (reference sequence). Trimming pared 5 bases from V and 4 bases from J, leaving 11 bases between. In DNA form, the CDR3 reads TGTGCCAGCAGTCCCGACATGGGAGAGACCCAGTACTTC. It encodes CASSPDMGETQYF.